These 4 T cell receptor beta chains were sequenced from one sample in a study of OX40 agonist ivuxolimab in advanced cancers. TCRdb's copy holds only in-frame clones and misses some; the assay was immunoSEQ multiplex PCR. The profile shows tens of thousands of clones, roughly 90% of them singletons. Specimen: CD4+ or CD8+ T cells sorted from blood, collected in a trial of the OX40 agonist ivuxolimab. Receptors originate from an adult with an advanced solid tumor such as melanoma, head and neck, liver or kidney cancer.

The chain links TRBV7-9 to TRBJ1-4; D remains ambiguous. Germline V gene data show CDR1 as SEHNR and CDR2 as FQNEAQ (reference sequence). CDR3 size: 15 residues. The V end was cut by 5 bases, the J end by 6 bases, with 16 bases between. The CDR3 loop is CASSPSRTLDEKLFF. The CDR3 DNA follows: TGTGCCAGCAGCCCCAGTCGGACCTTGGATGAAAAACTGTTTTTT.

The chain combines TRBV5-5 with TRBJ1-1, with D uncertain. CDR1 and CDR2 from the germline V gene are SGHKS and YYEKEE (reference sequence). The CDR3 contains 11 residues. Trimming left V 0 bases short and J 7 bases short, with 4 bases between. The CDR3 reads CASSLGIEAFF. CDR3 DNA: TGTGCCAGCAGCTTGGGCATTGAAGCTTTCTTT.

The chain has TRBV11-2 and TRBJ2-1, with D uncertain. The length of the CDR3 is 15 residues. The V gene lost 0 bases and the J gene lost 0 bases, with 6 bases spanning the gap. The germline CDR1 and CDR2 sequences are SGHAT and FQNNGV. Written as DNA, the CDR3 is TGTGCCAGCAGCTTAGAGGCAGGCTCCTACAATGAGCAGTTCTTC. It yields the protein CASSLEAGSYNEQFF.

The chain carries TRBV5-4 and TRBJ1-6, with 8 bases that match TRBD1. Looked up from germline, CDR1 is SGHNT and CDR2 is YYREEE (reference sequence). The length of the CDR3 is 14 residues. With V trimmed by 0 bases and J by 9 bases, 2 bases remained unmatched. CDR3 region: CASSLGTGFSPLHF. The CDR3 DNA follows: TGTGCCAGCAGCTTGGGGACAGGGTTTTCACCCCTCCACTTT. Combining the CDR3 with reference TRBV5-4 and TRBJ1-6 gives the whole variable domain ETGVTQSPTHLIKTRGQQVTLRCSSQSGHNTVSWYQQALGQGPQFIFQYYREEENGRGNFPPRFSGLQFPNYSSELNVNALELDDSALYLCASSLGTGFSPLHFGNGTRLTVT.